The next 23 T cell receptor beta chains were all read from a single sample in a study of cytomegalovirus exposure and HLA in healthy donors listed by TCRdb under 2017. The receptor library was made with the immunoSEQ multiplex PCR assay. TCRdb carries this immuneACCESS record with in-frame sequences only. Its versions omit some clonotypes, under half of them owing to an unresolved V gene in the studies checked, with the rest unexplained. The sample table lists 98,000 or so clones, around 95% of them with a count of one. The top ten hold 0.67% of the sample. Input material: PBMCs. These receptors were collected from a woman under 30 in good health and CMV-seronegative.

The chain couples TRBV7-2 to TRBJ1-5, with TRBD1 as a possible D gene (5 bases). V dropped 1 base and J dropped 5 bases, with 9 bases sitting between them. CDR1 is SGHTA and CDR2 is FQGNSA in the germline V gene. The CDR3 loop spans 14 amino acids. This CDR3 is CASSLVGGDQPQHF. DNA of the CDR3: TGTGCCAGCAGCTTAGTGGGGGGTGATCAGCCCCAGCATTTT.

This chain links TRBV14 with TRBJ1-1; 9 bases agree with TRBD1. The CDR3 loop spans 17 amino acids. The germline gives CDR1 SGHDN, CDR2 FVKESK. J gave up 0 bases and V 0 bases, and 5 bases lay outside the gene matches. CDR3 region: CASSQDWGTGLNTEAFF. In DNA form, the CDR3 reads TGTGCCAGCAGCCAAGATTGGGGGACAGGGTTGAACACTGAAGCTTTCTTT.

The chain uses TRBV27 and TRBJ2-1, with TRBD2 as a possible D gene (5 bases). The CDR3 has 14 amino acids. Germline V gives CDR1 MNHEY, CDR2 SMNVEV (reference sequence). With 6 bases removed from V and 4 bases from J, the gap between germline ends came to 13 bases. The CDR3: CASSEDGKYNEQFF. CDR3 bases: TGTGCCAGCAGCGAAGACGGGAAATACAATGAGCAGTTCTTC.

The V call is TRBV6-1, the J call TRBJ2-7; the match to TRBD2 covers 10 bases. The CDR3 totals 15 residues. Unmatched junction bases numbered 3, after V lost 2 bases and J lost 2 bases. Germline CDR1 MNHNS, CDR2 SASEGT. The CDR3: CASSERSGGAYEQYF. DNA for the CDR3: TGTGCCAGCAGTGAAAGAAGCGGGGGGGCCTACGAGCAGTACTTC.

This clone was found once. The chain links TRBV19 to TRBJ1-1; a weak D match, TRBD1 (6 bases). The V end was cut by 3 bases, the J end by 5 bases, with 22 bases between. Germline CDR1 and CDR2: LNHDA and SQIVND (reference sequence). The CDR3 runs to 17 residues. In DNA form, the CDR3 reads TGTGCCAGTAGTATGAGGTTGGCAGGGGCGGAAGAAACTGAAGCTTTCTTT. It translates to CASSMRLAGAEETEAFF.

J is TRBJ2-7 and V is TRBV6-6; D possibly corresponds to TRBD2 (6 bases). CDR3 length: 15 residues. Germline-derived CDR1 and CDR2 are MNHNY and SVGAGI (reference sequence). Trimming shortened V by 5 bases and J by 4 bases, and 18 bases separated the two germline ends. The CDR3 coding sequence is TGTGCCAGCAGTGGCGACTATGGCGGGGAGTACGAGCAGTACTTC. Its protein product is CASSGDYGGEYEQYF.

V gene TRBV5-1 combines with J gene TRBJ2-7; TRBD1 matches 9 bases. V was pared by 4 bases and J by 5 bases, with 4 bases of the junction left unmatched. CDR3 length: 13 amino acids. Germline lookup yields CDR1 SGHRS and CDR2 YFSETQ. The CDR3 loop reads CASSVDRGHEQYF. CDR3 sequence (DNA): TGCGCCAGCAGCGTGGACAGGGGCCACGAGCAGTACTTC. The full variable domain, rest sourced from reference TRBV5-1 and TRBJ2-7, is KAGVTQTPRYLIKTRGQQVTLSCSPISGHRSVSWYQQTPGQGLQFLFEYFSETQRNKGNFPGRFSGRQFSNSRSEMNVSTLELGDSALYLCASSVDRGHEQYFGPGTRLTVT.

The V and J genes are TRBV7-9 and TRBJ1-2; 10 nucleotides line up with TRBD1. This CDR3 is 16 amino acids long. V trimming: 0 bases; J trimming: 3 bases; junction bases outside the gene matches: 4. CDR1 is SEHNR and CDR2 is FQNEAQ in the germline V gene (reference sequence). The CDR3 region has the DNA TGTGCCAGCAGCTTAGCGTGGGGACAGGGGTACTATGGCTACACCTTC. Translated, it gives CASSLAWGQGYYGYTF.

This clone was seen just once. The chain uses TRBV27 and TRBJ1-1; 9 positions agree with TRBD1. The CDR3 spans 16 residues. Germline assignment: CDR1 MNHEY and CDR2 SMNVEV (reference sequence). Trimming removed 4 bases from V and 0 bases from J; junction bases left unmatched: 6. The CDR3 coding sequence is TGTGCCAGCAGTTACTACAGGGGGCTTCTGAACACTGAAGCTTTCTTT. This translates into CASSYYRGLLNTEAFF.

Comment on this clone: The limits of the CDR3 on the DNA are not certain, so only TCRdb's listed CDR3 is given. The chain links TRBV28 to TRBJ1-2; the table gives TRBD1 as D, unverified against the DNA. The CDR3 length equals 14 residues, ends included. Germline values: CDR1 MDHEN, CDR2 SYDVKM. CDR3 protein: CASSFWGEGAVFTF.

The chain employs TRBV5-4 and TRBJ2-2, with 8 bases that match TRBD2. CDR1 is SGHNT and CDR2 is YYREEE in the germline V gene (reference sequence). With 7 bases clipped from V and 4 bases from J, the junction kept 15 bases outside the gene matches. This CDR3 comprises 17 residues. Written as DNA, the CDR3 is TGTGCCAGCTTCTACGGGGGCGGGGGGACAATCACCGGGGAGCTGTTTTTT. It codes for CASFYGGGGTITGELFF.

The chain recombines TRBV4-2 with TRBJ1-4; possibly TRBD1 for D (5 bases). Germline V lookup: CDR1 LGHNA, CDR2 YNFKEQ. This CDR3 spans 14 amino acids. Trimming removed 4 bases at V and 7 bases at J, with 13 bases between. The CDR3 DNA follows: TGTGCCAGCAGCCCAGGGTTTTTGGCTGAAAAACTGTTTTTT. This gives the protein CASSPGFLAEKLFF.

The chain combines TRBV11-1 with TRBJ2-1; possible D gene TRBD1, 5 bases. Deletions cut 1 base from V and 2 bases from J, with 9 bases between. This CDR3 is built from 15 residues. CDR1 is SGHAT and CDR2 is FQDESV in the germline V gene (reference sequence). CDR3 DNA: TGTGCCAGCAGCTTAGACAGGTCCACCTACAATGAGCAGTTCTTC. Protein: CASSLDRSTYNEQFF.

The V and J genes are TRBV18 and TRBJ1-6, with a weak D call TRBD1 (6 bases). CDR1 and CDR2 from the germline V gene are KGHSH and LQKENI. The CDR3 runs 14 residues. V lost 5 bases and J 7 bases, leaving 12 bases between the germline ends. This CDR3 is CASSSDSMNSPLHF. The CDR3 region has the DNA TGTGCCAGCTCATCGGACAGTATGAATTCACCCCTCCACTTT.

V and J are TRBV7-7 and TRBJ2-1, with D possibly TRBD1 on 5 matching bases. The CDR3 is 12 amino acids. Per the germline V gene, CDR1 is SSHAT and CDR2 is FNYEAQ (reference sequence). Trimming left V 5 bases short and J 9 bases short, with 11 bases between. The CDR3 nucleotides are TGTGCCAGCAGCGACGACAGTGGTGAGCAGTTCTTC. As protein: CASSDDSGEQFF.

J is TRBJ1-4 and V is TRBV7-8; D gene ambiguous. CDR1 and CDR2 from the germline V gene are SGHVS and FQNEAQ. The CDR3 runs 15 residues. The germline V and J ends were trimmed by 5 bases and 3 bases, with 13 bases remaining between them. CDR3 nucleotides: TGTGCCAGCAGCCCTCGACACCCGGCTAATGAAAAACTGTTTTTT. It is translated as CASSPRHPANEKLFF.

This chain links TRBV27 with TRBJ1-1; possibly TRBD1 for D (6 bases). CDR1 MNHEY and CDR2 SMNVEV come from the germline V gene (reference sequence). The length of the CDR3 is 13 residues. The ends were cut back, 5 bases at V and 3 bases at J, with 10 bases in the middle. The CDR3 nucleotides are TGTGCCAGCAGTATAACAGGGTACACTGAAGCTTTCTTT. It codes for CASSITGYTEAFF.

This chain uses TRBV5-1 with TRBJ1-2; D is possibly TRBD1 (5 bases). V was pared by 0 bases and J by 8 bases, with 17 bases between. Germline loops: CDR1 SGHRS, CDR2 YFSETQ. This CDR3 contains 15 residues. The CDR3, as DNA: TGCGCCAGCAGCTTGGTCCAGGGTCCTTCCTGGGGCTACACCTTC. This translates into CASSLVQGPSWGYTF.

This clone showed up just once. This chain uses TRBV10-3 with TRBJ2-3, with 10 bases matching TRBD1. Trimming removed 5 bases from V and 2 bases from J; junction bases left unmatched: 4. The length of the CDR3 is 15 residues. Germline CDR1 is ENHRY and CDR2 is SYGVKD. DNA for the CDR3: TGTGCCATCAGTCGACAGGGGGCGGACACAGATACGCAGTATTTT. This sequence encodes CAISRQGADTDTQYF.

The CDR3 DNA sequence: TGTGCCAGCAGAGACAGGAATGGCTACACCTTC. This codes for CASRDRNGYTF. The rearrangement links TRBV6-5 to TRBJ1-2; TRBD1 might be the D (6 bases). The V gene lost 6 bases and the J gene lost 6 bases, with 8 bases spanning the gap. Germline lookup yields CDR1 MNHEY and CDR2 SVGAGI. The CDR3 sequence is 11 residues long.

The gene calls are TRBV7-2 and TRBJ1-1; 9 nucleotides match TRBD1. Germline CDR1 SGHTA, CDR2 FQGNSA. The length of the CDR3 is 16 residues. V trimming: 5 bases; J trimming: 1 base; junction bases outside the gene matches: 8. CDR3 loop: CASSLPLTGGNTEAFF. CDR3 bases: TGTGCCAGCAGCCTCCCCTTGACAGGGGGGAACACTGAAGCTTTCTTT.

V and J are TRBV19 and TRBJ1-2, with 11 bases identical to TRBD1. The CDR3 consists of 19 residues. V trimming: 5 bases; J trimming: 4 bases; junction bases outside the gene matches: 18. In germline, CDR1 is LNHDA, CDR2 SQIVND (reference sequence). This CDR3 is CASSSRRPTSGQGVYGYTF. CDR3 coding DNA: TGTGCCAGTAGTTCCCGCCGACCTACCTCGGGACAGGGGGTCTATGGCTACACCTTC.

This chain joins TRBV5-1 and TRBJ1-5, with D tentatively TRBD1 (6 bases). V lost 0 bases and J 2 bases, leaving 18 bases between the germline ends. Germline V gene lookup returns CDR1 SGHRS and CDR2 YFSETQ. The CDR3 extends over 18 amino acids. For the CDR3, the DNA is TGCGCCAGCAGCTTGGCCCCAACAGGGACGGGTGGCAATCAGCCCCAGCATTTT. Its translation: CASSLAPTGTGGNQPQHF.